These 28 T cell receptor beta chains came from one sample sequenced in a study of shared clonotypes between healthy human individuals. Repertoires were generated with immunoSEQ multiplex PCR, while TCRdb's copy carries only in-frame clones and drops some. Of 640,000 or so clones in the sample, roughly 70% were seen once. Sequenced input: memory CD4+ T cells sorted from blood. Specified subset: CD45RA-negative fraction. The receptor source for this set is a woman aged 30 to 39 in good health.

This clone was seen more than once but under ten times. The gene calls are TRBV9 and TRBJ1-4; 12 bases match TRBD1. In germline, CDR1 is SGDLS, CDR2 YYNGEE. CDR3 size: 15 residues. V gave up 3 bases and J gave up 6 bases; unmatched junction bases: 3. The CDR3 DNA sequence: TGTGCCAGCAGCGGAGGGACAGGGGGCGATGAAAAACTGTTTTTT. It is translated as CASSGGTGGDEKLFF.

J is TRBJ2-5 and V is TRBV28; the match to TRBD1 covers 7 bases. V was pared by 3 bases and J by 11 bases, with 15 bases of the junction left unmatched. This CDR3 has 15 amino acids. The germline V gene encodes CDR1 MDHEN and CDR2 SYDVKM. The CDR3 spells CASSLVQGVAGEQYF. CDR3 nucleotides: TGTGCCAGCAGTTTGGTCCAGGGGGTAGCCGGGGAGCAGTACTTC.

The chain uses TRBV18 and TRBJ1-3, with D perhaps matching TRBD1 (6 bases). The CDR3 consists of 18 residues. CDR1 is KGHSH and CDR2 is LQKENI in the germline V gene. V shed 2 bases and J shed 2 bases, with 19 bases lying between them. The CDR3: CASSPRGIWDDAGNTIYF. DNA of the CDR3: TGTGCCAGCTCACCAAGGGGGATCTGGGACGACGCTGGAAACACCATATATTTT. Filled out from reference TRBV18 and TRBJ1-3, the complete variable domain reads NAGVMQNPRHLVRRRGQEARLRCSPMKGHSHVYWYRQLPEEGLKFMVYLQKENIIDESGMPKERFSAEFPKEGPSILRIQQVVRGDSAAYFCASSPRGIWDDAGNTIYFGEGSWLTVV.

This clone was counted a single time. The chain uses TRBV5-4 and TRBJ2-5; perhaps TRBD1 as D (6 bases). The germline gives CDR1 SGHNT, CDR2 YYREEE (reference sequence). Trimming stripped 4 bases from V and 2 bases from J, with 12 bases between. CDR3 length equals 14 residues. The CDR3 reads CASSPDSTQETQYF. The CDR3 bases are TGTGCCAGCAGCCCGGACAGTACTCAAGAGACCCAGTACTTC.

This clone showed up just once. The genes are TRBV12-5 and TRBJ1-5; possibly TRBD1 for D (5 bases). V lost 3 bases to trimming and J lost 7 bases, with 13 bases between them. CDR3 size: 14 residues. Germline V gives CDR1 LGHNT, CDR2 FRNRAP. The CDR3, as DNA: TGTGCTAGTGGTTTCCCGCAGGGAAGCCAGCCCCAGCATTTT. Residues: CASGFPQGSQPQHF.

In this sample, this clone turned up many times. CDR3 sequence: CASSHTDTGPGELFF. In DNA form, the CDR3 reads TGTGCCAGCAGTCACACCGACACAGGGCCCGGGGAGCTGTTTTTT. The gene calls are TRBV6-5 and TRBJ2-2; the D gene is possibly TRBD1 (6 bases). Trimming stripped 5 bases from V and 6 bases from J, with 16 bases between. The CDR3 contains 15 residues. The germline CDR1 and CDR2 sequences are MNHEY and SVGAGI.

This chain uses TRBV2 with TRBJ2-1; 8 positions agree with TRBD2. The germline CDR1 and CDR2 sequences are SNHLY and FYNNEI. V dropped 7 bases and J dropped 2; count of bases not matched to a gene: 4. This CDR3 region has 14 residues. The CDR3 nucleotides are TGTGCCAGCATCGAGCGGGAGACCTACAATGAGCAGTTCTTC. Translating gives CASIERETYNEQFF.

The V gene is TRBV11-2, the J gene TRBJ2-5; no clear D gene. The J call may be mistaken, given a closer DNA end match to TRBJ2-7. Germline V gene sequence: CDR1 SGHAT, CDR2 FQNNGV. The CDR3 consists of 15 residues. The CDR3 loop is CASSLGGTARREQYF. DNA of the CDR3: TGTGCCAGCAGCTTAGGGGGTACTGCCCGTCGCGAGCAGTACTTC.

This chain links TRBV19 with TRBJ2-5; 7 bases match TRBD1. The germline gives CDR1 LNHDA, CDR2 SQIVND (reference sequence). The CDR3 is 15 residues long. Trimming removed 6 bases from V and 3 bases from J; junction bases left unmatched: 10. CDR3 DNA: TGTGCCAGTAGCCCCTTTACCGGGACAGAAGAGACCCAGTACTTC. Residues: CASSPFTGTEETQYF.

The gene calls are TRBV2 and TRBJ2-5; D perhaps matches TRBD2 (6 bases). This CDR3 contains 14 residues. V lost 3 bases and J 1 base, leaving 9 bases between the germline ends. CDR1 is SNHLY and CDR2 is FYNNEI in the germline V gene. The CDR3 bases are TGTGCCAGCAGTGAGGGAGGCTTCCAAGAGACCCAGTACTTC. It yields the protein CASSEGGFQETQYF.

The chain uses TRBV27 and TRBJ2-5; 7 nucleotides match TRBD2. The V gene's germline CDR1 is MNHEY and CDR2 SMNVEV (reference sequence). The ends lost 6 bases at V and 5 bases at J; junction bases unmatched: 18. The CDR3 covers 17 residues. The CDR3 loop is CASSPAGLGQGLETQYF. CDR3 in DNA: TGTGCCAGCAGCCCAGCGGGGCTTGGGCAGGGCTTGGAGACCCAGTACTTC.

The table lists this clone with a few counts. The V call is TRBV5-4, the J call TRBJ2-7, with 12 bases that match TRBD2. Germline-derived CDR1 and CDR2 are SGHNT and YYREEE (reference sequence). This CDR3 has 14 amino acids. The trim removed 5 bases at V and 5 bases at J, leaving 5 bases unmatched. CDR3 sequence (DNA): TGTGCCAGCAGTACGACTAGCGGGGGCGACGAGCAGTACTTC. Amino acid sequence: CASSTTSGGDEQYF.

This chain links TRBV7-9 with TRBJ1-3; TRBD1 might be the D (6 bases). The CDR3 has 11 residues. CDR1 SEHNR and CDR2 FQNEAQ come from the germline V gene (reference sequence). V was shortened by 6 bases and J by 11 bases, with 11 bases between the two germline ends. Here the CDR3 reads CASREGGPIYF. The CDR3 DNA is TGTGCCAGCAGAGAGGGGGGACCCATATATTTT.

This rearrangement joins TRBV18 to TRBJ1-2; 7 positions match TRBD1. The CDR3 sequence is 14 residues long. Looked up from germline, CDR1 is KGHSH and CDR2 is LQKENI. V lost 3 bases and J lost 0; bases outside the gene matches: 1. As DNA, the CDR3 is TGTGCCAGCTCACCGGGGACAGCTAACTATGGCTACACCTTC. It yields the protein CASSPGTANYGYTF. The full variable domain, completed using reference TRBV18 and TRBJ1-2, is NAGVMQNPRHLVRRRGQEARLRCSPMKGHSHVYWYRQLPEEGLKFMVYLQKENIIDESGMPKERFSAEFPKEGPSILRIQQVVRGDSAAYFCASSPGTANYGYTFGSGTRLTVV.

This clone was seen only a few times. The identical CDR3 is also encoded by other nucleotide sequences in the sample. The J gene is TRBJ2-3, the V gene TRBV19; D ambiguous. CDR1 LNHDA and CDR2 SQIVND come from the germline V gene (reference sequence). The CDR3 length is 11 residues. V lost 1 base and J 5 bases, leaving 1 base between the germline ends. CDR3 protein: CASSIGDTQYF. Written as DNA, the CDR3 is TGTGCCAGTAGTATAGGAGATACGCAGTATTTT.

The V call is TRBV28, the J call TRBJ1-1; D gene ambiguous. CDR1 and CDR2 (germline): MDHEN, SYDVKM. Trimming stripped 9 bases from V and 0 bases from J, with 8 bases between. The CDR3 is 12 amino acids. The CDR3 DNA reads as TGTGCCAGTGGAAACCTGAACACTGAAGCTTTCTTT. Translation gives CASGNLNTEAFF.

CDR3 DNA sequence: TGTGCCAGCAGCTCTGGGGGAACAGGGTTTAATGAAAAACTGTTTTTT. Its protein is CASSSGGTGFNEKLFF. This rearrangement joins TRBV7-2 to TRBJ1-4; D is possibly TRBD1 (6 bases). The V gene lost 4 bases and the J gene lost 4 bases, with 16 bases spanning the gap. CDR3 size: 16 residues. Germline CDR1 SGHTA, CDR2 FQGNSA.

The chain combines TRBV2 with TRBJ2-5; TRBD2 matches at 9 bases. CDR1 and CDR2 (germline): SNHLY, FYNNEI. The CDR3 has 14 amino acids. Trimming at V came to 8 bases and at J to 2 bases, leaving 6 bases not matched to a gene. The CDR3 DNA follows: TGTGCCAGCGGAGGACTAGCGCATCAAGAGACCCAGTACTTC. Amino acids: CASGGLAHQETQYF.

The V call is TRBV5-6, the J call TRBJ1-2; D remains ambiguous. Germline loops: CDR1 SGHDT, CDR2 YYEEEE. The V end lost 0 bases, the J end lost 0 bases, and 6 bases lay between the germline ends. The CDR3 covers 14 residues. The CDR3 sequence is CASSLVAANYGYTF. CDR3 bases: TGTGCCAGCAGCTTGGTGGCAGCTAACTATGGCTACACCTTC.

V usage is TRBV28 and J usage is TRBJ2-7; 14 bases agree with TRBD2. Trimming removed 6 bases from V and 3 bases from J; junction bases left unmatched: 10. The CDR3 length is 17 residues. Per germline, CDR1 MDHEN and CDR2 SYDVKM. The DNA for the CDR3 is TGTGCCAGCAGATCCGGGACTAGCGGGAGTATGTTCTACGAGCAGTACTTC. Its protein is CASRSGTSGSMFYEQYF.

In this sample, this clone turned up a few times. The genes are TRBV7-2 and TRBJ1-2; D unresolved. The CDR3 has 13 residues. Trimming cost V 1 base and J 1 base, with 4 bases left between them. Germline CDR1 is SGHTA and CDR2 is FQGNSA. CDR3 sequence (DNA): TGTGCCAGCAGCTTAGGACTTAACTATGGCTACACCTTC. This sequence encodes CASSLGLNYGYTF.

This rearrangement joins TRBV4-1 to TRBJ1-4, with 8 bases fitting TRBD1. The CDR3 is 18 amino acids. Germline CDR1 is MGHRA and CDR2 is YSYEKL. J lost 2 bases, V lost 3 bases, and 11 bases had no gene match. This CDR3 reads CASSHKRGQVRTNEKLFF. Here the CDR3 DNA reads TGCGCCAGCAGCCACAAGAGGGGACAGGTCAGGACTAATGAAAAACTGTTTTTT.

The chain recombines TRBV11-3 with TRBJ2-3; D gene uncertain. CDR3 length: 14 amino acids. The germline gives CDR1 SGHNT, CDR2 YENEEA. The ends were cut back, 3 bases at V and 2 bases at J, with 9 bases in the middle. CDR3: CASSFGQNTDTQYF. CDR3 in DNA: TGTGCCAGCAGCTTCGGGCAGAACACAGATACGCAGTATTTT.

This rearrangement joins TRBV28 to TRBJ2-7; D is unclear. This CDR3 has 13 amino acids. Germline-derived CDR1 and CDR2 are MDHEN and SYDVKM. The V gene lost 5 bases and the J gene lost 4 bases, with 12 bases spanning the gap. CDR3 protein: CASSRSFSYEQYF. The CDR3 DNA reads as TGTGCCAGCAGTCGGTCTTTTTCTTACGAGCAGTACTTC. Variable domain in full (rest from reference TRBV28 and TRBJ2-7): DVKVTQSSRYLVKRTGEKVFLECVQDMDHENMFWYRQDPGLGLRLIYFSYDVKMKEKGDIPEGYSVSREKKERFSLILESASTNQTSMYLCASSRSFSYEQYFGPGTRLTVT.

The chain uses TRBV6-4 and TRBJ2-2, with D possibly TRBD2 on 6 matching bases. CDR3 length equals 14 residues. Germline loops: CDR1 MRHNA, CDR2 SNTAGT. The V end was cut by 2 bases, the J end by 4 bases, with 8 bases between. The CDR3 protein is CASSDEAGTGELFF. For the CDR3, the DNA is TGTGCCAGCAGTGACGAAGCGGGCACCGGGGAGCTGTTTTTT.

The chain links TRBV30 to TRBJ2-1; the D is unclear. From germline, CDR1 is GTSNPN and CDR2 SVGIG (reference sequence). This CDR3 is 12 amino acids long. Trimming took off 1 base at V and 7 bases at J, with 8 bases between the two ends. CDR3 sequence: CAWSGATNEQFF. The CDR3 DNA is TGTGCCTGGAGTGGGGCAACGAATGAGCAGTTCTTC.

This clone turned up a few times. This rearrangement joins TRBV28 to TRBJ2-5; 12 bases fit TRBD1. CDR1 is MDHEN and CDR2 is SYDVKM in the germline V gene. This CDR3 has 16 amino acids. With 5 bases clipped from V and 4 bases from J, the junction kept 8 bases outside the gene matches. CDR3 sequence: CASSVGPGQGAETQYF. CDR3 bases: TGTGCCAGCAGTGTAGGGCCGGGACAGGGGGCAGAGACCCAGTACTTC.

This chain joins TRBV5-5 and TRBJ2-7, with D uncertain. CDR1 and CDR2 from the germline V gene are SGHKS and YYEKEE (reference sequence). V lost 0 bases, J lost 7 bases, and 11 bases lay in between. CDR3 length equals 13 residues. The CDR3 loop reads CASSLGPPREQYF. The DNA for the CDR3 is TGTGCCAGCAGCTTGGGCCCGCCTAGGGAGCAGTACTTC.